Listed here are 28 T cell receptor beta chains from one sample, sequenced in a study of response to subunit inactivated influenza vaccine. A single record per CDR3 protein comes from TCRdb applying MiXCR to the RT-PCR reads. The repertoire includes about 800,000 distinct CDR3 sequences, 20% to 25% of them detected once, and around 9.6% sits in the top ten. The sample was PBMCs from blood, taken 5 days after vaccination. Receptors were obtained from a man in his fifties or sixties who received an inactivated influenza vaccine.

This clonotype has ten or more counts. The genes are TRBV6-5 and TRBJ2-7, with D possibly TRBD2 on 6 matching bases. In germline, CDR1 is MNHEY, CDR2 SVGAGI. V shed 0 bases and J shed 1 base, with 7 bases lying between them. This CDR3 has 14 residues. The CDR3 spells CASSYSGGSYEQYF. The CDR3, as DNA: TGTGCCAGCAGTTACTCGGGGGGTTCCTACGAGCAGTACTTC.

The chain has TRBV3-1 and TRBJ2-4; D is perhaps TRBD1 or TRBD2 (5 bases each). V was pared by 3 bases and J by 4 bases, with 10 bases between. This CDR3 contains 14 residues. Germline V gene data show CDR1 as LGHDT and CDR2 as YNNKEL (reference sequence). CDR3 region: CASSQVGAKNIQYF. Here the CDR3 DNA reads TGTGCCAGCAGCCAGGTCGGGGCGAAAAACATTCAGTACTTC.

The sample holds a few counts of this clonotype. The chain combines TRBV7-9 with TRBJ2-7, with TRBD1 matching over 9 bases. CDR1 and CDR2 (germline): SEHNR, FQNEAQ (reference sequence). V shed 4 bases, J shed 5 bases, and the junction held 9 bases outside the gene matches. The CDR3 runs to 15 residues. The chain's CDR3 is CASSSLRDRVHEQYF. The CDR3, as DNA: TGTGCCAGCAGCTCCCTCCGGGACAGGGTACACGAGCAGTACTTC.

The table lists this clonotype with a few counts. The rearrangement uses TRBV4-2 and TRBJ2-5; 9 positions agree with TRBD2. The V gene end was trimmed by 1 base and the J gene end by 0 bases; junction bases not matched to a gene: 6. Germline V gene data show CDR1 as LGHNA and CDR2 as YNFKEQ. The CDR3 sequence is 17 residues long. CDR3 DNA sequence: TGTGCCAGCAGCCAAGTTACGACTAGCGGACACCAAGAGACCCAGTACTTC. This translates into CASSQVTTSGHQETQYF.

V gene TRBV11-2 combines with J gene TRBJ1-2; 8 bases map to TRBD1. The CDR3 totals 14 residues. The germline V gene encodes CDR1 SGHAT and CDR2 FQNNGV. Trimming removed 1 base from V and 7 bases from J; junction bases left unmatched: 5. CDR3 coding DNA: TGTGCCAGCAGCTTAGTGGCAGGGGGCGTTGGCTACACCTTC. The encoded protein is CASSLVAGGVGYTF. The whole variable domain, filled in from reference TRBV11-2 and TRBJ1-2, reads EAGVAQSPRYKIIEKRQSVAFWCNPISGHATLYWYQQILGQGPKLLIQFQNNGVVDDSQLPKDRFSAERLKGVDSTLKIQPAKLEDSAVYLCASSLVAGGVGYTFGSGTRLTVV.

In its sample, this clonotype was seen once. CDR3 protein: CASSYSVASGQETQYF. The CDR3 bases are TGTGCCAGCAGTTACTCGGTTGCTTCTGGGCAGGAGACCCAGTACTTC. V usage is TRBV6-5 and J usage is TRBJ2-5, with D unresolved. CDR3 length: 16 amino acids. Trimming took off 0 bases at V and 5 bases at J, with 16 bases between the two ends. The germline CDR1 and CDR2 sequences are MNHEY and SVGAGI.

The J gene is TRBJ2-4, the V gene TRBV7-9; D is ambiguous. Germline V gives CDR1 SEHNR, CDR2 FQNEAQ (reference sequence). Trimming pared 5 bases from V and 4 bases from J, leaving 15 bases between. This CDR3 is built from 15 residues. The DNA of the CDR3 is TGTGCCAGCAGCGTGCTGTTTGGCAGTAAAAACATTCAGTACTTC. Amino acid sequence: CASSVLFGSKNIQYF.

This clonotype was seen only a few times. The rearrangement uses TRBV24-1 and TRBJ2-1; D uncertain. The CDR3 runs to 12 residues. Germline lookup yields CDR1 KGHDR and CDR2 SFDVKD. The V and J ends lost 7 bases and 9 bases respectively, with 12 bases between them. The CDR3 DNA reads as TGTGCCACCAGAAAGGGTTGGAGTGAGCAGTTCTTC. This codes for CATRKGWSEQFF.

The chain carries TRBV7-8 and TRBJ2-1; D might be TRBD2 (5 bases). V was shortened by 1 base and J by 10 bases, with 11 bases between the two germline ends. CDR3 length: 13 amino acids. CDR1 and CDR2 (germline): SGHVS, FQNEAQ. CDR3 loop: CASSLDRGEEQFF. The CDR3 bases are TGTGCCAGCAGCTTAGACCGGGGAGAAGAGCAGTTCTTC.

This clonotype was observed a handful of times. The chain recombines TRBV11-2 with TRBJ2-7; D call uncertain. The CDR3 spans 12 residues. The ends were cut back, 5 bases at V and 2 bases at J, with 7 bases in the middle. Germline V gene lookup returns CDR1 SGHAT and CDR2 FQNNGV. As DNA, the CDR3 is TGTGCCAGCAGCACAGAACCCTACGAGCAGTACTTC. The encoded protein is CASSTEPYEQYF. Complete variable domain (other parts from reference TRBV11-2 and TRBJ2-7): EAGVAQSPRYKIIEKRQSVAFWCNPISGHATLYWYQQILGQGPKLLIQFQNNGVVDDSQLPKDRFSAERLKGVDSTLKIQPAKLEDSAVYLCASSTEPYEQYFGPGTRLTVT.

There are a few counts of this clonotype. V gene TRBV10-3 combines with J gene TRBJ2-7; weak D call: TRBD2 (6 bases). Germline V gives CDR1 ENHRY, CDR2 SYGVKD. The CDR3 length is 14 residues. V was pared by 0 bases and J by 5 bases, with 11 bases between. The chain's CDR3 is CAISESGTRDEQYF. The CDR3 coding sequence is TGTGCCATCAGTGAGTCCGGGACTCGAGACGAGCAGTACTTC.

This clonotype was detected a few times. V usage is TRBV5-6 and J usage is TRBJ1-3; D gene unclear. This CDR3 has 14 residues. The germline CDR1 and CDR2 sequences are SGHDT and YYEEEE. Trimming removed 1 base at V and 0 bases at J, with 5 bases between. The CDR3 DNA sequence: TGTGCCAGCAGCTTGTGGTTCTCTGGAAACACCATATATTTT. Its protein product is CASSLWFSGNTIYF. Looking up the rest from reference TRBV5-6 and TRBJ1-3 gives the full variable domain: DAGVTQSPTHLIKTRGQQVTLRCSPKSGHDTVSWYQQALGQGPQFIFQYYEEEERQRGNFPDRFSGHQFPNYSSELNVNALLLGDSALYLCASSLWFSGNTIYFGEGSWLTVV.

This clonotype was counted only a few times. This rearrangement joins TRBV2 to TRBJ2-1, with 12 bases identical to TRBD2. The V segment lost 8 bases and the J segment 1 base; nucleotides outside the gene matches: 6. The CDR3 length is 16 residues. Germline V gene sequence: CDR1 SNHLY, CDR2 FYNNEI. The CDR3 region has the DNA TGTGCCAGCTATCTAGCGGGGGGGATATCCTACAATGAGCAGTTCTTC. It translates to CASYLAGGISYNEQFF.

This chain connects TRBV19 to TRBJ1-4, with D tentatively TRBD1 (5 bases). Germline V lookup: CDR1 LNHDA, CDR2 SQIVND (reference sequence). This CDR3 is built from 15 residues. V was pared by 5 bases and J by 8 bases, with 18 bases between. CDR3: CASSPRRTMHEKLFF. CDR3 coding DNA: TGTGCCAGTAGTCCCCGACGGACAATGCACGAAAAACTGTTTTTT.

CDR3 sequence reads: CASSQERGDPSTDTQYF. The CDR3 nucleotides are TGCGCCAGCAGCCAGGAACGGGGCGACCCTAGCACAGATACGCAGTATTTT. The chain recombines TRBV4-1 with TRBJ2-3, with D perhaps matching TRBD1 or TRBD2 (5 bases each). Trimming stripped 3 bases from V and 0 bases from J, with 16 bases between. Germline loops: CDR1 MGHRA, CDR2 YSYEKL. CDR3 length: 17 amino acids.

This rearrangement joins TRBV15 to TRBJ2-6; D is uncertain. Germline values: CDR1 LNHNV, CDR2 YYDKDF (reference sequence). The CDR3 is 16 amino acids. V lost 5 bases to trimming and J lost 0 bases, with 11 bases between them. CDR3 in amino acids: CATSDILSSGANVLTF. The CDR3 coding sequence is TGTGCCACCAGCGACATCCTCAGCTCTGGGGCCAACGTCCTGACTTTC.

The table lists this clonotype with a few counts. V usage is TRBV7-2 and J usage is TRBJ2-5; D ambiguous. The CDR3 sequence is 13 residues long. From germline, CDR1 is SGHTA and CDR2 FQGNSA. Trimming pared 1 base from V and 3 bases from J, leaving 6 bases between. The CDR3 coding sequence is TGTGCCAGCAGCTTAGTTCAGAAAGAGACCCAGTACTTC. It translates to CASSLVQKETQYF.

V usage is TRBV6-1 and J usage is TRBJ2-3, with a weak D call TRBD2 (5 bases). With 6 bases removed from V and 0 bases from J, the gap between germline ends came to 19 bases. This CDR3 is built from 17 residues. Germline-derived CDR1 and CDR2 are MNHNS and SASEGT. CDR3 region: CASSNPRRGASTDTQYF. The DNA for the CDR3 is TGTGCCAGCAGCAACCCACGACGGGGTGCTAGCACAGATACGCAGTATTTT.

The chain has TRBV4-3 and TRBJ2-1; possibly TRBD2 for D (6 bases). V lost 1 base and J 8 bases, leaving 9 bases between the germline ends. The length of the CDR3 is 13 residues. From germline, CDR1 is LGHNA and CDR2 YSLEER. The chain's CDR3 is CASSQARGDEQFF. The CDR3 nucleotides read TGCGCCAGCAGCCAAGCGCGGGGCGATGAGCAGTTCTTC.

V and J are TRBV20-1 and TRBJ2-3, with 7 bases identical to TRBD2. The CDR3 length is 16 residues. The junction had 7 bases not matched to a gene; V was cut back by 0 bases and J by 1 base. Per germline, CDR1 DFQATT and CDR2 SNEGSKA (reference sequence). The CDR3 loop reads CSARDPGRGGTDTQYF. The CDR3 DNA reads TGCAGTGCTAGAGATCCGGGGAGGGGAGGCACAGATACGCAGTATTTT.

About this clonotype itself: The junction departs from germline at one end; a sequencing error may be responsible. The chain carries TRBV7-9 and TRBJ1-4, with D possibly TRBD1 on 6 matching bases. CDR1 and CDR2 (germline): SEHNR, FQNEAQ (reference sequence). The CDR3 consists of 16 residues. CDR3 bases: TGTGCCGGCAGCTTAGAAAGGACAGACCAAAATGAAAAACTGTTTTTT. This gives the protein CAGSLERTDQNEKLFF.

This clonotype has more than one count but fewer than ten. The chain uses TRBV12-3 or TRBV12-4 and TRBJ2-5, with D perhaps matching TRBD1 or TRBD2 (5 bases each). The CDR3 has 12 amino acids. Trimming shortened V by 5 bases and J by 5 bases, and 9 bases separated the two germline ends. In DNA, the CDR3 is TGTGCCAGCAGTGGGACGTTCGAGACCCAGTACTTC. This translates into CASSGTFETQYF.

The chain uses TRBV5-1 and TRBJ2-1; tentative D call: TRBD2 (5 bases). The CDR3 contains 13 residues. From germline, CDR1 is SGHRS and CDR2 YFSETQ. The ends were cut back, 4 bases at V and 5 bases at J, with 10 bases in the middle. The CDR3 DNA follows: TGCGCCAGCAGCCCCACTAGTGACAATGAGCAGTTCTTC. Its protein is CASSPTSDNEQFF.

This rearrangement joins TRBV7-3 to TRBJ2-1; the D gene could be TRBD1 or TRBD2 (5 bases each). V was pared by 1 base and J by 9 bases, with 13 bases between. CDR1 and CDR2 (germline): SGHTA, FQGTGA. This CDR3 is built from 14 residues. The CDR3 sequence is CASSLRDRRGEQFF. As DNA, the CDR3 is TGTGCCAGCAGCTTAAGGGACCGCCGGGGTGAGCAGTTCTTC.

The chain employs TRBV10-3 and TRBJ2-5; 8 nucleotides line up with TRBD2. Germline V gene data show CDR1 as ENHRY and CDR2 as SYGVKD. The CDR3 runs 14 residues. Unmatched junction bases numbered 9, after V lost 11 bases and J lost 1 base. The CDR3 sequence is CASSSGATQETQYF. The CDR3 bases are TGTGCCTCTAGTAGCGGGGCCACCCAAGAGACCCAGTACTTC.

This clonotype was seen only a few times. The chain combines TRBV19 with TRBJ1-6; D is perhaps TRBD1 (5 bases). The germline V and J ends were trimmed by 8 bases and 11 bases, with 16 bases remaining between them. The CDR3 consists of 13 residues. From germline, CDR1 is LNHDA and CDR2 SQIVND (reference sequence). CDR3 DNA sequence: TGTGCCAGTGGGACCGCCGCCGAGCCACCCCTCCACTTT. Translating gives CASGTAAEPPLHF.

This chain connects TRBV5-1 to TRBJ2-5; the D gene could be TRBD1 or TRBD2 (6 bases each). This CDR3 comprises 16 residues. The germline CDR1 and CDR2 sequences are SGHRS and YFSETQ. Trimming stripped 4 bases from V and 2 bases from J, with 18 bases between. The CDR3 reads CASSKQGGRLQETQYF. The DNA of the CDR3 is TGCGCCAGCAGCAAACAGGGAGGTCGGCTACAAGAGACCCAGTACTTC. Using reference TRBV5-1 and TRBJ2-5 for the parts outside the CDR3, the full variable domain is KAGVTQTPRYLIKTRGQQVTLSCSPISGHRSVSWYQQTPGQGLQFLFEYFSETQRNKGNFPGRFSGRQFSNSRSEMNVSTLELGDSALYLCASSKQGGRLQETQYFGPGTRLLVL.

V gene TRBV5-1 combines with J gene TRBJ2-5; 7 bases line up with TRBD2. The CDR3 is 18 amino acids. V was pared by 0 bases and J by 4 bases, with 15 bases of the junction left unmatched. CDR1 and CDR2 from the germline V gene are SGHRS and YFSETQ. Here the CDR3 reads CASSLALASGKIGETQYF. CDR3 coding DNA: TGCGCCAGCAGCTTGGCCCTGGCTAGCGGTAAAATCGGAGAGACCCAGTACTTC.